The 7 T cell receptor beta chains presented below share a single source sample, sequenced in a study of cytomegalovirus exposure and HLA in healthy donors (dated by TCRdb to about 2017). The library was produced with the immunoSEQ multiplex PCR assay. For the multiplex PCR, a mixture combining 60 forward primers for TCR Vbeta segments and 13 reverse primers for TCR Jbeta segments was used. What TCRdb holds here is the immuneACCESS table cut down to in-frame rearrangements. Part of the clones is not present; checked against another copy, under half of the missing clones reflect an unresolved V gene, and the others are unexplained. This sample comprises tens of thousands of clones, 79% of them detected only once. The ten largest clonotypes hold roughly 2.5% of the sample. The sample taken for sequencing was PBMCs. The receptors shown here come from a man between 25 and 39 years old in good health and CMV-seronegative.

The J gene is TRBJ2-5, the V gene TRBV7-3; 7 nucleotides match TRBD2. V lost 1 base, J lost 4 bases, and 3 bases stayed unmatched. In germline, CDR1 is SGHTA, CDR2 FQGTGA. The CDR3 sequence is 14 residues long. The CDR3 is CASSLRGRGETQYF. The CDR3 coding sequence is TGTGCCAGCAGCTTAAGGGGGAGGGGAGAGACCCAGTACTTC.

This chain uses TRBV28 with TRBJ2-7; no clear D. CDR1 and CDR2 (germline): MDHEN, SYDVKM. V lost 5 bases and J 3 bases, leaving 11 bases between the germline ends. CDR3 length: 13 residues. CDR3 amino acids: CASSADWNYEQYF. DNA of the CDR3: TGTGCCAGCAGTGCCGACTGGAACTACGAGCAGTACTTC.

The chain carries TRBV28 and TRBJ2-1; 10 nucleotides align to TRBD2. Germline V gene data show CDR1 as MDHEN and CDR2 as SYDVKM. The CDR3 has 18 residues. The ends lost 3 bases at V and 9 bases at J; junction bases unmatched: 17. Written as DNA, the CDR3 is TGTGCCAGCAGTTTTAAAAGCGGGAGGGCCGGGCAGGGGGGTGAGCAGTTCTTC. Translation: CASSFKSGRAGQGGEQFF.

The chain recombines TRBV4-1 with TRBJ2-2; unclear D gene. The CDR3 is made up of 16 amino acids. V lost 1 base and J 5 bases, leaving 14 bases between the germline ends. CDR1 and CDR2 from the germline V gene are MGHRA and YSYEKL. Here the CDR3 reads CASSQVLSFVTGELFF. The CDR3 DNA sequence: TGCGCCAGCAGCCAAGTATTATCTTTTGTAACCGGGGAGCTGTTTTTT.

The chain couples TRBV7-2 to TRBJ2-7; D uncertain. Per the germline V gene, CDR1 is SGHTA and CDR2 is FQGNSA. V was trimmed by 4 bases and J by 6 bases, leaving 16 bases between them. The CDR3 spans 14 residues. The CDR3 protein is CASSSGLGYREQYF. In DNA form, the CDR3 reads TGTGCCAGCAGCTCGGGTCTTGGGTACCGCGAGCAGTACTTC.

The V gene is TRBV9, the J gene TRBJ1-1; no clear D gene. The germline CDR1 and CDR2 sequences are SGDLS and YYNGEE. CDR3 length: 15 amino acids. The germline V and J ends were trimmed by 0 bases and 5 bases, with 14 bases remaining between them. CDR3 amino acids: CASSVDAGRVTEAFF. CDR3 nucleotide sequence: TGTGCCAGCAGCGTAGACGCAGGCAGAGTTACTGAAGCTTTCTTT.

This clone showed up just a few times. This chain joins TRBV2 and TRBJ2-7; 7 bases agree with TRBD2. Germline-derived CDR1 and CDR2 are SNHLY and FYNNEI. J gave up 3 bases and V 10 bases, and 12 bases lay outside the gene matches. The CDR3 totals 14 residues. Here the CDR3 DNA reads TGTGCCACCTCGGGGCGGGAGCATGACTACGAGCAGTACTTC. As protein: CATSGREHDYEQYF.